The following is a TCR beta chain sequence with its context. Here immunoSEQ multiplex PCR was the method, and the copy in TCRdb shows in-frame clones only, minus some. The profile covers 100,000 or so clones, with just over 85% appearing a single time and 10% to 15% taken by the ten largest. The data originate from a study of blood T cell repertoires in COVID-19. Germline V CDR1 and CDR2: SGHNT, YYREEE (reference sequence). Unmatched junction bases numbered 6, after V lost 2 bases and J lost 6 bases. This CDR3 comprises 15 residues. The source is a woman aged 60 to 75 in a cohort sampled during active or convalescent COVID-19. Sequencing was carried out using peripheral blood. The chain employs TRBV5-4 and TRBJ2-7; TRBD1 aligns across 12 bases. The CDR3, as DNA: TGTGCCAGCAGCTTAGCGGGACAGGGGGCTTTCGAGCAGTACTTC. Translation gives CASSLAGQGAFEQYF.